These 23 T cell receptor beta chains share one sample of origin, sequenced in a study of CD8 T cells in Susac syndrome. The authors reverse transcribed about 0.5 to 1 ug RNA with random hexamers. Each CDR3 protein is one row after TCRdb ran MiXCR on the immunoSEQ multiplex PCR reads. The profile shows 90,000 to 150,000 distinct CDR3 sequences, around 94% of them singletons. The specimen was CD4+ T cells from PBMCs. Source of these receptors: a human donor in good health.

The chain employs TRBV12-3 or TRBV12-4 and TRBJ2-1, with TRBD1 as a possible D gene (6 bases). This CDR3 comprises 13 residues. Trimming shortened V by 3 bases and J by 3 bases, and 6 bases separated the two germline ends. The CDR3 reads CASSLDSYNEQFF. The CDR3 nucleotides are TGTGCCAGCAGTTTGGACAGCTACAATGAGCAGTTCTTC.

The genes are TRBV2 and TRBJ1-2; 12 bases agree with TRBD1. The V gene end was trimmed by 11 bases and the J gene end by 8 bases; junction bases not matched to a gene: 9. CDR1 and CDR2 (germline): SNHLY, FYNNEI. The CDR3 sequence is 13 residues long. Here the CDR3 reads CAGRDRGLRGYTF. CDR3 sequence (DNA): TGTGCCGGGCGGGACAGGGGGCTAAGAGGCTACACCTTC. Supplemented by reference TRBV2 and TRBJ1-2, the full variable domain reads EPEVTQTPSHQVTQMGQEVILRCVPISNHLYFYWYRQILGQKVEFLVSFYNNEISEKSEIFDDQFSVERPDGSNFTLKIRSTKLEDSAMYFCAGRDRGLRGYTFGSGTRLTVV.

V is TRBV20-1 and J is TRBJ2-5, with D perhaps being TRBD1 or TRBD2 (5 bases each). Trimming pared 5 bases from V and 7 bases from J, leaving 8 bases between. The V gene's germline CDR1 is DFQATT and CDR2 SNEGSKA (reference sequence). The CDR3 has 10 residues. The CDR3 nucleotides read TGCAGTGCTGGGGGTGGGACCCAGTACTTC. It yields the protein CSAGGGTQYF.

This chain uses TRBV20-1 with TRBJ2-1; 8 bases align to TRBD2. Germline loops: CDR1 DFQATT, CDR2 SNEGSKA (reference sequence). Trimming took 6 bases from V and 2 from J; bases not matched to a gene: 12. CDR3 length: 16 amino acids. In nucleotides, the CDR3 is TGCAGTGCGAGTCAACCAGCGGGAGTTGCCTACAATGAGCAGTTCTTC. This gives the protein CSASQPAGVAYNEQFF.

This clonotype was counted a few times. The V gene is TRBV7-2, the J gene TRBJ1-5, with TRBD1 matching over 7 bases. This CDR3 is built from 14 residues. CDR1 and CDR2 (germline): SGHTA, FQGNSA. With V trimmed by 8 bases and J by 2 bases, 6 bases remained unmatched. The CDR3 loop is CASSLGQGNQPQHF. In nucleotides, the CDR3 is TGTGCCAGCTCACTAGGACAGGGCAATCAGCCCCAGCATTTT.

The chain links TRBV7-9 to TRBJ2-7; 10 bases align to TRBD1. Losses at the gene ends were 0 bases for V and 2 bases for J; bases not matched to a gene: 13. This CDR3 is built from 19 residues. The germline V gene has CDR1 SEHNR and CDR2 FQNEAQ (reference sequence). Here the CDR3 DNA reads TGTGCCAGCAGCTTAGCGCTTGGGGGGGGGACAGGGGTCCCCTACGAGCAGTACTTC. This gives the protein CASSLALGGGTGVPYEQYF.

The chain has TRBV6-1 and TRBJ1-2; tentatively, D is TRBD1 (5 bases). Trimming stripped 6 bases from V and 8 bases from J, with 25 bases between. The CDR3 length is 16 residues. Germline V CDR1 and CDR2: MNHNS, SASEGT. Written as DNA, the CDR3 is TGTGCCAGCAGCGCCTTTCTTGGGGCAGGAGGCGACGGCTACACCTTC. Amino acids: CASSAFLGAGGDGYTF.

V and J are TRBV7-2 and TRBJ2-5; D tentatively reads TRBD1 or TRBD2 (6 bases each). The CDR3 is 17 amino acids. The V gene's germline CDR1 is SGHTA and CDR2 FQGNSA. V dropped 0 bases and J dropped 1 base, with 15 bases sitting between them. CDR3 coding DNA: TGTGCCAGCAGCTTAGCTTTCGGGGGCAGCGGCCAAGAGACCCAGTACTTC. It yields the protein CASSLAFGGSGQETQYF.

The chain joins TRBV7-8 to TRBJ2-7, with D perhaps TRBD2 (5 bases). Germline V CDR1 and CDR2: SGHVS, FQNEAQ. There are 14 residues in the CDR3. The V gene lost 2 bases and the J gene lost 4 bases, with 12 bases spanning the gap. CDR3: CASSLFRIAYEQYF. The CDR3 region has the DNA TGTGCCAGCAGCTTATTCAGGATAGCGTACGAGCAGTACTTC.

The V call is TRBV5-1, the J call TRBJ2-5; D is perhaps TRBD1 (6 bases). CDR3 size: 16 residues. Trimming took 3 bases from V and 5 from J, leaving 20 bases between them. The germline gives CDR1 SGHRS, CDR2 YFSETQ. The CDR3, as DNA: TGCGCCAGCAGCTACCCCGGGACACCCCGGCGGGAGACCCAGTACTTC. This codes for CASSYPGTPRRETQYF.

The chain uses TRBV6-2 or TRBV6-3 and TRBJ2-3, with unresolved D. The length of the CDR3 is 15 residues. The germline V gene has CDR1 MNHEY and CDR2 SVGEGT. The V end was cut by 2 bases, the J end by 5 bases, with 14 bases between. CDR3 residues: CASSYGDLKGDTQYF. In DNA, the CDR3 is TGTGCCAGCAGTTACGGAGATTTAAAGGGAGATACGCAGTATTTT.

The chain is built from TRBV10-3 and TRBJ2-4, with TRBD1 identical over 7 bases. The CDR3 is 16 amino acids. CDR1 is ENHRY and CDR2 is SYGVKD in the germline V gene. V dropped 5 bases and J dropped 4; count of bases not matched to a gene: 11. CDR3 amino acids: CAISNGTVGAKNIQYF. The DNA for the CDR3 is TGTGCCATCAGTAATGGGACAGTCGGAGCTAAAAACATTCAGTACTTC.

The J gene is TRBJ2-2, the V gene TRBV12-3 or TRBV12-4, with D possibly called TRBD1 or TRBD2 (5 bases each). CDR3 length: 14 amino acids. The V end was cut by 10 bases, the J end by 1 base, with 13 bases between. The CDR3 protein is CATTGTGNTGELFF. The CDR3 region has the DNA TGTGCCACCACCGGGACGGGGAACACCGGGGAGCTGTTTTTT.

V and J are TRBV12-3 or TRBV12-4 and TRBJ2-1; 8 bases line up with TRBD1. The ends lost 7 bases at V and 7 bases at J; junction bases unmatched: 9. The CDR3 is 14 amino acids. The CDR3 here is CASMGSRGPNEQFF. The CDR3 DNA reads TGTGCCAGCATGGGGAGCAGGGGGCCGAATGAGCAGTTCTTC.

The V call is TRBV5-1, the J call TRBJ2-5; 9 bases map to TRBD1. The CDR3 totals 14 residues. Germline CDR1 is SGHRS and CDR2 is YFSETQ. Trimming at V came to 4 bases and at J to 5 bases, leaving 6 bases not matched to a gene. CDR3 nucleotide sequence: TGCGCCAGCAGCGTAGGGACAGGGCTGGAGACCCAGTACTTC. Translating gives CASSVGTGLETQYF.

The V call is TRBV12-5, the J call TRBJ2-7; 13 nucleotides match TRBD2. CDR3 length equals 16 residues. Germline-derived CDR1 and CDR2 are LGHNT and FRNRAP. With 7 bases clipped from V and 2 bases from J, the junction kept 8 bases outside the gene matches. In DNA form, the CDR3 reads TGTGCTAGTGCCCAAGGGACTAGCGGGAACCCCTACGAGCAGTACTTC. Encoded protein: CASAQGTSGNPYEQYF.

The rearrangement links TRBV9 to TRBJ2-7; 7 bases map to TRBD1. V dropped 4 bases and J dropped 7; count of bases not matched to a gene: 14. The CDR3 sequence is 15 residues long. The V gene's germline CDR1 is SGDLS and CDR2 YYNGEE. The CDR3 reads CASSPRQGSSGEQYF. Here the CDR3 DNA reads TGTGCCAGCAGCCCTCGACAGGGATCCTCTGGGGAGCAGTACTTC.

The gene calls are TRBV7-9 and TRBJ2-3; D assignment may be TRBD1 or TRBD2 (5 bases each). Germline CDR1 SEHNR, CDR2 FQNEAQ (reference sequence). Trimming shortened V by 5 bases and J by 4 bases, and 22 bases separated the two germline ends. The length of the CDR3 is 17 residues. CDR3 in amino acids: CASSPNPGIEGADTQYF. The CDR3 DNA reads TGTGCCAGCAGCCCGAACCCAGGGATCGAGGGCGCAGATACGCAGTATTTT. Variable domain in full (rest from reference TRBV7-9 and TRBJ2-3): DTGVSQNPRHKITKRGQNVTFRCDPISEHNRLYWYRQTLGQGPEFLTYFQNEAQLEKSRLLSDRFSAERPKGSFSTLEIQRTEQGDSAMYLCASSPNPGIEGADTQYFGPGTRLTVL.

The gene calls are TRBV12-3 or TRBV12-4 and TRBJ2-7; TRBD2 matches 7 bases. V trimming: 0 bases; J trimming: 5 bases; junction bases outside the gene matches: 10. The CDR3 covers 16 residues. CDR3 in amino acids: CASSLALGLGSDEQYF. CDR3 bases: TGTGCCAGCAGTTTAGCGCTTGGACTAGGCAGTGACGAGCAGTACTTC.

The chain links TRBV20-1 to TRBJ2-3, with D uncertain. V was pared by 5 bases and J by 6 bases, with 9 bases between. CDR1 and CDR2 from the germline V gene are DFQATT and SNEGSKA (reference sequence). CDR3 length: 11 amino acids. The CDR3 sequence: CSALSGDTQYF. The CDR3, as DNA: TGCAGTGCTTTGTCCGGGGATACGCAGTATTTT.

This clonotype showed up just once. V gene TRBV9 combines with J gene TRBJ2-5; weak D call: TRBD1 (5 bases). There are 15 residues in the CDR3. Per the germline V gene, CDR1 is SGDLS and CDR2 is YYNGEE. The V gene lost 2 bases and the J gene lost 1 base, with 12 bases spanning the gap. CDR3 sequence reads: CASSVAGLSQETQYF. The CDR3 DNA reads TGTGCCAGCAGCGTGGCAGGGCTTTCCCAAGAGACCCAGTACTTC.

This rearrangement joins TRBV3-1 to TRBJ1-6, with no clear D. The CDR3 extends over 16 amino acids. Germline V gives CDR1 LGHDT, CDR2 YNNKEL (reference sequence). The V end was cut by 4 bases, the J end by 7 bases, with 17 bases between. For the CDR3, the DNA is TGTGCCAGCAGCCCAATCCTGGTCCGCTCAAATTCACCCCTCCACTTT. This encodes CASSPILVRSNSPLHF.

This sequence joins TRBV10-3 and TRBJ2-1; TRBD2 matches at 9 bases. Germline V gene sequence: CDR1 ENHRY, CDR2 SYGVKD. This CDR3 has 15 amino acids. J was trimmed by 5 bases and V by 3 bases; bases with no gene match: 5. The CDR3 is CAISDAGGLNNEQFF. CDR3 DNA sequence: TGTGCCATCAGTGATGCGGGAGGGCTAAACAATGAGCAGTTCTTC.